Below, one T cell receptor beta chain is given with its context. Its binding antigen is unknown. No much larger clone exists at a distance of one base, and base qualities are not known. This sample was included in a study of OX40 agonist ivuxolimab in advanced cancers. For the wider study: Ivuxolimab was an agonistic, fully human IgG2 monoclonal antibody directed against OX40 (CD134), a costimulatory receptor. Intravenous ivuxolimab was administered to patients every 2 weeks at six dose levels: 0.01, 0.1, 0.3, 1.5, 3 and 10 mg/kg. Among the roughly 50 dose-escalation patients, some 20 had hepatocellular carcinoma, some 15 melanoma, 9 renal cell carcinoma and 9 head and neck cancer. In the dose-escalation cohort, 82.7% of patients were male, and the mean age was around 60 years, with a range of about 23 to 90. Patients were allowed to have had prior anti-PD-1, anti-PD-L1 or anti-CTLA-4 therapy, and around 37% of the dose-escalation patients had previously received checkpoint inhibitors. Partial responses occurred in three dose-escalation patients: two with cutaneous melanoma and one with hepatocellular carcinoma. The point of sequencing TCRbeta in the periphery was to test whether ivuxolimab changed TCR sequence diversity and drove clonal T-cell expansion. The paper reports the monotherapy dose-escalation portion (N ≈ 50 patients) of the phase I ivuxolimab trial. Results the study describes overall, beyond this receptor: Clonal expansion of both CD4+ and CD8+ blood T cells was observed from baseline to week 6 at doses 0.1 to 3.0 mg/kg. In partial responders in the 0.1-3.0 mg/kg groups, normalized peripheral clonal expansion was found to be among the lowest, especially among CD8+ T cells. Antigen specificity was not determined for the clonally expanded peripheral T cells. After ivuxolimab, more expanded clones were found on average in CD8+ T cells than in CD4+ T cells. Low levels of normalized T-cell clonal expansion were also seen in some patients who did not respond.

Patients with autoimmune disease history or receiving systemic immunosuppression were excluded from the trial. Peripheral blood for TCR sequencing was collected from all dose cohorts at baseline, on cycle 4 day 1, and on cycle 7 day 1. Samples came from an open-label, multicenter, first-in-human phase I dose-escalation trial of ivuxolimab. Adults with locally advanced or metastatic melanoma, renal cell carcinoma, hepatocellular carcinoma or head and neck squamous cell carcinoma were enrolled in the trial. Before TCR sequencing, CD4+ and CD8+ T cells were separately sorted from peripheral blood. The CDR3 has 14 amino acids, counting the end cysteine and phenylalanine. The retained sequence is limited to the CDR3, 42 bases, with the frame set at the first base. After removal of 6 bases from V and 4 bases from J, the junction retains 6 bases not matched to a gene. For CDR1 and CDR2, the germline V gene lists SNHLY and FYNNEI.

For sequencing of the TCRbeta CDR3 region, genomic DNA was extracted from the sorted cells. TCRbeta CDR3 regions were sequenced using the immunoSEQ Assay. This is the immuneACCESS table as TCRdb keeps it, with only in-frame sequences that have V and J called. A part of the clones is gone; compared with another copy, unresolved V genes explain less than half, and the rest is unexplained. The sample table holds about 81,000 clones, of which 70% to 90% were seen once. About 0.45% of the sample belongs to the ten largest clones. Source: CD4+ or CD8+ T cells sorted from blood, taken in a trial of the OX40 agonist ivuxolimab. The sequence derives from an adult with an advanced solid tumor such as melanoma, head and neck, liver or kidney cancer. Recombination joined TRBV2 with TRBJ2-7; 10 middle bases align to TRBD1. DNA sequence: TGTGCCAGCAGGGGGGACAGGGGTATTTACGAGCAGTACTTC. The encoded protein is CASRGDRGIYEQYF.